The rows below give T cell receptor beta chains drawn from one sample of a study of pediatric ulcerative colitis. Assay used: immunoSEQ multiplex PCR; TCRdb lists only in-frame clones, some missing. The repertoire includes some 37,000 clones, approximately 73% of them detected once, and around 0.7% sits in the top ten. The sample consisted of gut tissue. The receptors derive from a boy under 18 with moderate ulcerative colitis. CDR3s include the opening cysteine and the closing phenylalanine or tryptophan. A D gene is named only where the DNA matches it firmly. The listing skips clone size in some rows; elsewhere it reads once, few, many or a size class.

J gene,clone size,V gene,D gene,CDR3 protein,CDR3 DNA
TRBJ2-7,few,TRBV6-5,TRBD1,CASSPGTETYEQYF,TGTGCCAGCAGTCCCGGGACAGAGACCTACGAGCAGTACTTC
TRBJ1-3,few,TRBV5-1,.,CASSLFPGESSGNTIYF,TGCGCCAGCAGCTTGTTTCCAGGGGAGAGCTCTGGAAACACCATATATTTT
TRBJ2-5,.,TRBV9,.,CASSVAAGTRSRETQYF,TGTGCCAGCAGCGTAGCCGCAGGGACGAGGTCCAGAGAGACCCAGTACTTC
TRBJ2-1,once,TRBV10-3,.,CAISEEGASYNEQFF,TGTGCCATCAGTGAAGAGGGCGCCTCCTACAATGAGCAGTTCTTC
TRBJ1-2,few,TRBV4-1,.,CASSRGTSNYGYTF,TGCGCCAGCAGCCGAGGGACTTCTAACTATGGCTACACCTTC
TRBJ2-7,few,TRBV12-5,TRBD1,CASGTSTDRVGAQYF,TGTGCTAGTGGTACCTCCACGGACAGGGTCGGAGCGCAGTACTTC
TRBJ2-5,.,TRBV28,.,CASSTAFGRVETQYF,TGTGCCAGCAGTACCGCCTTTGGCAGGGTAGAGACCCAGTACTTC
TRBJ2-5,.,TRBV7-2,TRBD2,CASSPPGLAGGETQYF,TGTGCCAGCAGCCCCCCGGGACTAGCGGGGGGAGAGACCCAGTACTTC
TRBJ1-4,.,TRBV6-1,.,CASSEAAQAGREKLFF,TGTGCCAGCAGTGAAGCCGCCCAGGCAGGACGTGAAAAACTGTTTTTT
TRBJ2-5,.,TRBV6-1,TRBD1,CASTMIWTGGETQYF,TGTGCCAGCACCATGATTTGGACAGGAGGAGAGACCCAGTACTTC
TRBJ2-2,.,TRBV11-3,TRBD2,CASSSLAGATGELFF,TGTGCCAGCAGCTCCCTAGCGGGGGCCACCGGGGAGCTGTTTTTT
TRBJ1-2,.,TRBV12-5,.,CASGSGGSGYTF,TGTGCTAGTGGCTCCGGGGGCAGTGGCTACACCTTC
TRBJ1-3,.,TRBV7-8,TRBD1,CASSRQGAGNTIYF,TGTGCCAGCAGCCGACAGGGGGCTGGAAACACCATATATTTT
TRBJ2-7,.,TRBV29-1,TRBD1,CSVEDRGTGVGEQYF,TGCAGCGTTGAAGATCGAGGGACAGGGGTTGGCGAGCAGTACTTC
TRBJ2-1,.,TRBV15,TRBD2,CATSMRTSGEENEQFF,TGTGCCACCAGCATGAGGACTAGCGGAGAGGAAAATGAGCAGTTCTTC
TRBJ2-1,.,TRBV7-9,TRBD1,CASSLPTDRVEYNEQFF,TGTGCCAGCAGCCTACCAACGGACAGGGTCGAATACAATGAGCAGTTCTTC
TRBJ2-1,.,TRBV5-4,.,CASSSQAREQFF,TGTGCCAGCAGCTCACAGGCCAGGGAGCAGTTCTTC
TRBJ2-7,.,TRBV7-8,.,CASSPGPYYEQYF,TGTGCCAGCAGCCCGGGACCATACTACGAGCAGTACTTC
TRBJ1-4,.,TRBV5-5,.,CASSSGTGNEKLFF,TGTGCCAGCAGCTCAGGGACGGGCAATGAAAAACTGTTTTTT
TRBJ2-7,.,TRBV6-1,.,CASLPGTYYEQYF,TGTGCCAGCCTCCCGGGTACTTACTACGAGCAGTACTTC
TRBJ2-7,.,TRBV10-3,.,CAISDPRRGYTYEQYF,TGTGCCATCAGTGATCCTAGAAGGGGGTATACGTACGAGCAGTACTTC
TRBJ2-5,.,TRBV30,TRBD2,CALRTSGRETQYF,TGTGCCTTACGGACTAGCGGTAGGGAGACCCAGTACTTC
TRBJ2-3,.,TRBV6-4,.,CASSEGLRGLQYF,TGTGCCAGCAGTGAGGGCCTTAGGGGCTTGCAGTATTTT
TRBJ2-2,.,TRBV19,.,CASSFRLGPGELFF,TGTGCCAGTAGTTTCCGACTGGGTCCCGGGGAGCTGTTTTTT
TRBJ1-2,.,TRBV15,TRBD1,CATSRGRTGQRGVYGYTF,TGTGCCACCAGCAGAGGGAGGACAGGGCAGAGAGGAGTCTATGGCTACACCTTC
TRBJ2-1,.,TRBV30,TRBD2,CAWTLPLAVGLFF,TGTGCCTGGACCCTACCTCTAGCGGTCGGACTGTTCTTC
TRBJ2-3,once,TRBV4-1,.,CASSQYFTRGGETQYF,TGCGCCAGCAGCCAGTACTTCACCAGGGGAGGAGAAACGCAGTATTTT
TRBJ1-6,.,TRBV10-1,TRBD1,CASTNKSGTVNNSPLHF,TGCGCCAGCACAAACAAATCCGGGACAGTTAATAATTCACCCCTCCACTTT
TRBJ2-5,few,TRBV5-4,TRBD2,CASSFGLAGEIRRETQYF,TGTGCCAGCAGCTTTGGCCTAGCGGGAGAAATAAGGCGAGAGACCCAGTACTTC
TRBJ1-5,.,TRBV7-2,.,CASSLMSGARGQPQHF,TGTGCCAGCAGCTTAATGTCGGGGGCGCGGGGACAGCCCCAGCATTTT
TRBJ2-2,.,TRBV5-1,.,CASSLLGLRDGGWAGELFF,TGCGCCAGCAGCTTGCTCGGTTTACGTGACGGGGGATGGGCCGGGGAGCTGTTTTTT
TRBJ2-1,.,TRBV28,TRBD2,CATTTGREGRNEQFF,TGTGCCACCACCACGGGGCGGGAGGGCCGCAATGAGCAGTTCTTC
TRBJ1-4,.,TRBV12-1,.,CASSFSTGATNEKLFF,TGTGCCAGCAGCTTTTCAACAGGGGCAACTAATGAAAAACTGTTTTTT
TRBJ2-1,.,TRBV6-6,.,CASSYFTGANNEQFF,TGTGCCAGCAGTTACTTTACGGGGGCAAACAATGAGCAGTTCTTC
TRBJ2-5,.,TRBV7-2,.,CASSHQDSRETQYF,TGTGCCAGCAGCCACCAGGACAGTAGAGAGACCCAGTACTTC
TRBJ2-1,.,TRBV5-4,TRBD1,CASSGTGGGYEQFF,TGTGCCAGCAGCGGAACAGGGGGCGGCTATGAGCAGTTCTTC
TRBJ2-2,.,TRBV11-3,.,CASSLRVTPSRAGELFF,TGTGCCAGCAGCTTACGGGTGACACCGTCGCGGGCCGGGGAGCTGTTTTTT
TRBJ1-4,few,TRBV5-5,.,CASSPRWRDEKLFF,TGTGCCAGCAGCCCCCGGTGGAGGGACGAAAAACTGTTTTTT